One and the same sample provided the 3 T cell receptor beta chains below, sequenced in a study of T cells in Graves' hyperthyroidism and ophthalmopathy. RNA transcripts served as the template for amplifying TCR beta CDR3 regions. HTBI primers drove first-round RT-PCR of the TCR CDR3. TCRdb re-called the multiplex PCR reads with MiXCR, one entry per CDR3 protein. The sample carries 530,000 or so distinct CDR3 sequences, 40% to 55% recorded once. Sequences were obtained from peripheral blood or thyroid tissue (not recorded which). The receptors come from a woman younger than 30 with Graves' hyperthyroidism.

The chain has TRBV29-1 and TRBJ1-5; no firm D call. The CDR3 spans 12 residues. Germline CDR1 reads SQVTM; CDR2 reads ANQGSEA. Trimming left V 5 bases short and J 7 bases short, with 12 bases between. Here the CDR3 DNA reads TGCAGCGTTCCAGCGGGAGGGCAGCCCCAGCATTTT. Its translation: CSVPAGGQPQHF. Full variable domain (remainder filled in from reference TRBV29-1 and TRBJ1-5): SAVISQKPSRDICQRGTSLTIQCQVDSQVTMMFWYRQQPGQSLTLIATANQGSEATYESGFVIDKFPISRPNLTFSTLTVSNMSPEDSSIYLCSVPAGGQPQHFGDGTRLSIL.

This clonotype was seen repeatedly, ten times or more. J is TRBJ1-5 and V is TRBV19; D possibly corresponds to TRBD1 (5 bases). The ends were cut back, 7 bases at V and 2 bases at J, with 15 bases in the middle. CDR3 length: 15 residues. CDR1 is LNHDA and CDR2 is SQIVND in the germline V gene (reference sequence). The CDR3 DNA follows: TGTGCCAGTAAAGGGGCCATCGTACGCAATCAGCCCCAGCATTTT. Translation gives CASKGAIVRNQPQHF.

In DNA, the CDR3 is TGCGCCAGCAGCCTAACGGGACAGGGGGACTACGAGCAGTACTTC. Protein product: CASSLTGQGDYEQYF. This chain links TRBV4-3 with TRBJ2-7, with 11 bases fitting TRBD1. The CDR3 spans 15 residues. V shed 4 bases, J shed 3 bases, and the junction held 5 bases outside the gene matches. Germline V gives CDR1 LGHNA, CDR2 YSLEER.